Below, one T cell receptor (beta chain) is given with its context. This receptor's antigen is unknown. Base qualities are not at hand, and no much larger clone is one base apart. The data belong to a study of cytomegalovirus exposure and HLA in healthy donors (dated 2017 in TCRdb). Looking at the study overall: An earlier analysis of approximately 640 of the donors reported approximately 290 Gb of sequence data and roughly 110 million unique TCR beta sequences from some 180 million T cells. About five DR-DQ haplotypes were treated as single units for association and clustering because of strong linkage in the cohort. Of the 350 to 450 genotyped donors, less than 90% were placed in the genetic ancestry cluster associated with self-reported Caucasian donors. In a later analysis, previously published TCR beta repertoires from 600 to 850 donors were re-analyzed and high-resolution HLA genotyping was added so that TCR occurrence patterns could be studied. Donor age, sex, ethnicity and CMV serostatus were compiled together with the repertoire data. All discovery cohort repertoires had been generated using a single sequencing platform. Roughly 300 gigabases of sequencing data and 91 million or so unique TCR sequences made up an early release that covered nearly 650 HLA-typed donors. In the later analysis, no new phenotypic data were used to find candidate immune exposures; instead, reliance was placed on TCR beta sequences and their occurrence across donors. The number of donors typed differed by locus, with roughly 620-630 for A, B, C, DRB1 and DQB1, around 520 for DQA1, 600 to 610 for DPA1, and about 450 for DPB1. HLA typing covered class I and class II loci at four-digit resolution. An earlier analysis of roughly 580 of the donors used high-throughput TCR beta sequencing to judge whether each TCR beta V gene segment behaved as functional or pseudogenic. In a later genetic analysis, genome-wide SNP genotypes for 398 of the 666 donors were used, and that subset was treated as a discovery cohort. The study profiled the T cell repertoires of 550 to 700 subjects by immunosequencing and related them to cytomegalovirus serostatus. Among several hundred genotyped donors of the cohort, an average of roughly 230,000 unique TCR beta nucleotide sequences was sequenced per donor, of which roughly 18% were non-productive. The aim of the study was to test whether cataloging public T cell receptors could identify signatures of past pathogen exposure. To predict cytomegalovirus infection status, the study combined high-throughput TCR immunosequencing, statistical association of individual TCRs with disease status, and machine learning. Along with the approximately 620-subject first cohort, a separate validation cohort of more than 90 different subjects was used. General study outcomes and caveats: In both the original and validation cohorts, the classifier was reported to diagnose cytomegalovirus status with high specificity and sensitivity. HLA typing was unavailable for some donors at each locus, so association tests used only the typed subset. Strong co-occurrence of HLA alleles, especially DR and DQ, made assigning TCR associations to individual alleles difficult. Linkage disequilibrium might explain the correlated functional status among segregating V segments, but an unknown experimental factor could not be excluded. A later analysis found that most CMV-associated TCR beta chains appeared HLA-restricted, with HLA associations seemingly driven largely by CMV exposure. V-gene and J-gene trimming of TCR beta chains was associated with a missense DCLRE1C variant in a later genetic analysis, and the association was replicated in an independent cohort. The authors suggested that the approach could potentially be extended to other disease states and immunological phenotypes. According to a later analysis, TCR association rates differed among HLA loci, with DRB1 alleles showing the most associated TCRs and HLA-C alleles showing the fewest. An earlier analysis of around 600 of the donors showed that most TCR beta V segments appeared in productive rearrangements either about 87% or about 30% of the time, which broadly matched IMGT annotations. The earlier analysis of some 560 of the donors excluded approximately 17 rarely observed V segments, including chromosome 9 orphons, because counts were too low. For the cohort, immune exposure information was limited to CMV serostatus. Some IMGT-functional V segments, including TRBV6-2 and TRBV6-3, could not be distinguished by the 87-base-pair reads and were therefore excluded. A further reported finding was that TCR beta sequences accurately predicted the HLA-A and HLA-B alleles for most subjects in the first cohort. In a later analysis, around 17,000 TCR beta sequences were associated with specific HLA alleles at a false discovery rate of 0.05. Three of the identified cytomegalovirus-associated TCR beta chains were confirmed in vitro to be specific for cytomegalovirus antigens. In a later analysis, several top co-occurrence clusters were reported to appear linked to parvovirus B19, influenza, CMV and Epstein-Barr virus. The study listed 164 TCR beta chains as associated with cytomegalovirus. A group of highly shared sequence variants was considered likely to be a technical artifact of the sequencing pipeline. Across donors, most TCR sequences were observed very rarely, whereas some public TCRs were present in many individuals. A later genetic analysis reported fewer N-insertions in productive TCRs among donors in an Asian-associated ancestry cluster than the approximately 700-donor mean. The cohort was sequenced for TCR beta chains only, and without alpha or paired-chain data the features that could be detected were limited. In a later analysis, HLA-associated TCR beta chains showed more clonal expansion and lower generation probabilities than non-associated chains that were equally common. The presence/absence analyses assumed that sequencing depth was roughly uniform across donors, and that assumption may not be true.

The method was the immunoSEQ multiplex PCR assay. For the multiplex PCR, a mixture combining 60 forward primers for TCR Vbeta segments and 13 reverse primers for TCR Jbeta segments was used. The CDR3 region of rearranged TCR beta genes was amplified from genomic DNA by a multiplex PCR assay. The amplified TCR beta libraries were sequenced on the Illumina HiSeq System as 87-base-pair reads. The authors processed their data as follows. In a later analysis, 70 million to 95 million unique TCR beta chains were counted across the 650 to 700 repertoires, and about 9.9 million of these chains were shared by at least two donors. Raw reads were error-corrected and collapsed into unique sequences by a nearest-neighbor algorithm in which closely related sequences were merged to remove PCR and sequencing errors. To assign V, D and J gene segments, CDR3 sequences were aligned to IMGT reference sequences. For a sequence to be retained, a match of at least six nucleotides to both a V gene segment and a J gene segment was required. A rearrangement counted as productive if the CDR3 had no stop codons and remained in frame with V and J, and every other rearrangement counted as non-productive. CDR3 was defined by IMGT convention, running from the second conserved V-encoded cysteine to the conserved J-encoded phenylalanine. Sequences without an unambiguous match to a single V gene segment were excluded from the earlier analysis of about 600 of the donors. An earlier analysis of a few hundred of the donors called V segments functional above 56.7% productive rearrangements and segregating when the between-donor standard deviation exceeded 5%. A statistical classification framework was developed to diagnose cytomegalovirus status using the catalog of TCR beta chain sequences. In a later analysis, V and J genes were assigned by comparing TCR nucleotide sequences against IMGT/GENE-DB human TR gene sequences. In a later analysis, CDR3 sequences and most-parsimonious VDJ recombination scenarios were assigned using the TCRdist pipeline. In a later analysis, every TCR beta chain was defined by the combination of its CDR3 amino acid sequence and its V-gene family, and reads without a unique V-gene family were dropped. As a way to deal with suspected cross-contamination and a sequencing artifact, a later analysis dropped hundreds of nucleotide sequences that were highly shared and had low generation probability. For each public chain, a later analysis derived a clonal expansion index from normalized ranks of inferred template counts within each repertoire. In a later analysis, generation probabilities were computed with a VDJ recombination model fitted to out-of-frame rearrangements, and the resulting probabilities were checked against IGoR. In a later analysis, TCR-TCR, TCR-HLA and TCR-CMV co-occurrence was scored with hypergeometric tests, and a repertoire-size bias correction was applied to TCR pairs. A later analysis estimated false discovery rates by permuting HLA or CMV assignments 20 times. In a later analysis, co-occurring TCRs were grouped using DBSCAN, and TCRdist sequence similarity was added for clustering within HLA-allele-positive subsets. Repertoires with fewer than 30,000 or more than 120,000 public chains were left out of co-occurrence clustering, as were five repertoires with anomalous nucleotide sharing. TCRdb carries this immuneACCESS record with in-frame sequences only. Its versions omit some clonotypes, under half of them owing to an unresolved V gene in the studies checked, with the rest unexplained. From that table come the V and J calls and clone size; the DNA was used to work out D and trimming. The sample table shows about 180,000 clones, and roughly 80% are seen once. Jointly, the top ten make up 0.95% to 1.3% of the sample.

The germline V gene sets CDR1 to SGHVS and CDR2 to FNYEAQ. Germline trimming: 1 base from V, 2 bases from J; junction bases outside gene matches: 2. From the cysteine through the phenylalanine, the CDR3 covers 16 amino acids. Solely the CDR3 DNA is kept, with 48 bases framed from the first base. The cohort was made up of under 800 healthy bone marrow donors. Cohort members were all nominally healthy when sampled, although unrecorded immune exposures were likely present. The donor tested CMV seronegative and was one of the 352 seronegative cohort members. A peripheral blood sample was provided by each donor, and peripheral blood mononuclear cells were used for TCR beta sequencing. The Qiagen DNeasy Blood Extraction Kit was used to extract genomic DNA from the blood cell samples.

The rearrangement combines TRBV7-6 with TRBJ2-7, with TRBD2 matching 13 junction bases. The source material was PBMCs. This clonotype originated in a man aged 25-40 years in good health and CMV-seronegative. The nucleotide sequence reads TGTGCCAGCAGCTTAGTACTAGCGGGAGGGCCCTACGAGCAGTACTTC. This yields the protein CASSLVLAGGPYEQYF.